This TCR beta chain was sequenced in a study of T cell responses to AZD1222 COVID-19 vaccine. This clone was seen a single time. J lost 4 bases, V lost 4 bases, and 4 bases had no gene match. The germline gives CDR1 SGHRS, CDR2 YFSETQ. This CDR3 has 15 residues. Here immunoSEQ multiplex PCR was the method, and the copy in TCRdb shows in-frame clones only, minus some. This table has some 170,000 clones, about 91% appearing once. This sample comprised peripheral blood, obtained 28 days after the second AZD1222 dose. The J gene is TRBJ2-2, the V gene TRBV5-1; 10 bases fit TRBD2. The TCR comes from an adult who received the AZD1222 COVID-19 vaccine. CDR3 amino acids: CASSPWTSGTGELFF. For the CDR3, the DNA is TGCGCCAGCAGCCCCTGGACTAGCGGCACCGGGGAGCTGTTTTTT.